The 29 T cell receptor beta chains presented below share a single source sample, sequenced in a study of identifying expanded T cells in peripheral blood. Sequencing used immunoSEQ multiplex PCR; TCRdb keeps in-frame clones, though not all of them. This sample carries around 100,000 clones, around 90% of them seen once, and the ten largest clones take about 17%. Sequenced sample: blood. Receptor source: a person between 18 and 70 years old in good health.

J is TRBJ2-7 and V is TRBV6-5; no firm D call. This CDR3 has 13 amino acids. V was shortened by 0 bases and J by 3 bases, with 6 bases between the two germline ends. The germline V gene encodes CDR1 MNHEY and CDR2 SVGAGI. The CDR3 loop reads CASSYSNYYEQYF. CDR3 DNA sequence: TGTGCCAGCAGTTACTCGAACTACTACGAGCAGTACTTC.

The rearrangement links TRBV6-5 to TRBJ2-1; 8 bases agree with TRBD2. Germline CDR1 MNHEY, CDR2 SVGAGI. The CDR3 spans 14 residues. V lost 6 bases and J lost 6; bases outside the gene matches: 7. The CDR3 reads CASSSKRGGNEQFF. The CDR3 bases are TGTGCCAGCAGCTCAAAACGGGGGGGCAATGAGCAGTTCTTC.

The chain has TRBV7-9 and TRBJ1-5; unclear D gene. The germline V and J ends were trimmed by 5 bases and 7 bases, with 15 bases remaining between them. Per the germline V gene, CDR1 is SEHNR and CDR2 is FQNEAQ (reference sequence). The CDR3 runs to 14 residues. CDR3 region: CASSPGWSEQPQHF. Written as DNA, the CDR3 is TGTGCCAGCAGCCCCGGCTGGTCAGAACAGCCCCAGCATTTT.

In this sample, this clone turned up a few times. The chain joins TRBV30 to TRBJ1-4; D gene ambiguous. The CDR3 is 11 amino acids. V lost 2 bases and J lost 8, with 6 bases in between. Germline-derived CDR1 and CDR2 are GTSNPN and SVGIG (reference sequence). CDR3 sequence reads: CAWSSLEKLFF. The CDR3 DNA reads TGTGCCTGGAGTTCCTTGGAAAAACTGTTTTTT.

The chain joins TRBV14 to TRBJ2-1; 10 positions agree with TRBD2. The junction had 12 bases not matched to a gene; V was cut back by 4 bases and J by 3 bases. The V gene's germline CDR1 is SGHDN and CDR2 FVKESK. The CDR3 contains 18 residues. CDR3 sequence reads: CASSRLLGLAGGYNEQFF. CDR3 sequence (DNA): TGTGCCAGCAGCCGACTCTTAGGGTTAGCGGGGGGCTACAATGAGCAGTTCTTC.

A few counts support this clone. The V gene is TRBV6-5, the J gene TRBJ2-5, with D unclear. This CDR3 region has 11 residues. Germline loops: CDR1 MNHEY, CDR2 SVGAGI. Trimming took off 2 bases at V and 5 bases at J, with 3 bases between the two ends. CDR3 bases: TGTGCCAGCAGTTACCTTGAGACCCAGTACTTC. It yields the protein CASSYLETQYF.

The J gene is TRBJ1-5, the V gene TRBV25-1; D not certain. The CDR3 is made up of 13 amino acids. The germline V gene has CDR1 MGHDK and CDR2 SYGVNS. Trimming shortened V by 4 bases and J by 3 bases, and 7 bases separated the two germline ends. Here the CDR3 reads CASSANANQPQHF. The DNA of the CDR3 is TGTGCCAGCAGTGCGAACGCCAATCAGCCCCAGCATTTT.

This clone was picked up a small number of times. The rearrangement uses TRBV7-8 and TRBJ2-1, with D perhaps TRBD2 (5 bases). Germline lookup yields CDR1 SGHVS and CDR2 FQNEAQ. Between the trimmed V and J ends, which lost 0 bases and 5 bases, there was a span of 11 bases. This CDR3 contains 15 residues. CDR3 sequence (DNA): TGTGCCAGCAGCTTAGCCGGTGCGGGTAACAATGAGCAGTTCTTC. Its translation is CASSLAGAGNNEQFF.

V is TRBV6-6 and J is TRBJ1-3; D unclear. Germline-derived CDR1 and CDR2 are MNHNY and SVGAGI (reference sequence). CDR3 length equals 14 residues. The V gene lost 8 bases and the J gene lost 2 bases, with 13 bases spanning the gap. In DNA form, the CDR3 reads TGTGCCAGCCGTCCCGGAAGGACTGGAAACACCATATATTTT. Its translation is CASRPGRTGNTIYF.

The rearrangement links TRBV10-3 to TRBJ2-3, with 10 nucleotides matching TRBD2. The germline V gene has CDR1 ENHRY and CDR2 SYGVKD. With V trimmed by 10 bases and J by 4 bases, 11 bases remained unmatched. The CDR3 runs to 15 residues. CDR3 protein: CATWAGTSEPDTQYF. The CDR3 DNA is TGTGCCACTTGGGCCGGGACTAGCGAGCCAGATACGCAGTATTTT.

The J gene is TRBJ2-3, the V gene TRBV27; D call uncertain. Looked up from germline, CDR1 is MNHEY and CDR2 is SMNVEV (reference sequence). This CDR3 region has 14 residues. V was clipped by 5 bases and J by 5 bases, with 14 bases between them. The CDR3 is CASSSPSRQDTQYF. The CDR3 DNA sequence: TGTGCCAGCAGTAGCCCTTCTAGGCAAGATACGCAGTATTTT.

The J gene is TRBJ1-2, the V gene TRBV5-4; D remains ambiguous. The CDR3 length is 13 residues. Germline assignment: CDR1 SGHNT and CDR2 YYREEE (reference sequence). Trimming stripped 2 bases from V and 3 bases from J, with 8 bases between. CDR3 nucleotide sequence: TGTGCCAGCAGCTTCAAGGAGGACTATGGCTACACCTTC. The encoded protein is CASSFKEDYGYTF.

V is TRBV11-2 and J is TRBJ1-4; D unclear. Germline CDR1 reads SGHAT; CDR2 reads FQNNGV. The V end was cut by 1 base, the J end by 7 bases, with 13 bases between. The CDR3 has 15 amino acids. The CDR3 DNA reads as TGTGCCAGCAGCTTAGGTCCGATCGTGGCTGAAAAACTGTTTTTT. Translated, it gives CASSLGPIVAEKLFF. Supplemented by reference TRBV11-2 and TRBJ1-4, the full variable domain reads EAGVAQSPRYKIIEKRQSVAFWCNPISGHATLYWYQQILGQGPKLLIQFQNNGVVDDSQLPKDRFSAERLKGVDSTLKIQPAKLEDSAVYLCASSLGPIVAEKLFFGSGTQLSVL.

The J gene is TRBJ1-4, the V gene TRBV7-6; 8 positions match TRBD1. From germline, CDR1 is SGHVS and CDR2 FNYEAQ. The CDR3 covers 18 residues. After removal of 4 bases from V and 0 bases from J, the junction contained 10 bases not matched to a gene. CDR3 loop: CASSSNPDRDATNEKLFF. The CDR3 DNA is TGTGCCAGCAGCTCAAATCCGGACAGGGACGCAACTAATGAAAAACTGTTTTTT. The full variable domain, its missing parts supplied by reference TRBV7-6 and TRBJ1-4, is GAGVSQSPRYKVTKRGQDVALRCDPISGHVSLYWYRQALGQGPEFLTYFNYEAQQDKSGLPNDRFSAERPEGSISTLTIQRTEQRDSAMYRCASSSNPDRDATNEKLFFGSGTQLSVL.

The table lists this clone with many counts. V is TRBV5-1 and J is TRBJ1-1; TRBD1 might be the D (5 bases). Germline lookup yields CDR1 SGHRS and CDR2 YFSETQ. Trimming shortened V by 5 bases and J by 7 bases, and 18 bases separated the two germline ends. The CDR3 spans 14 residues. The CDR3 bases are TGCGCCAGCAGATATCAGGGTTCTAACGATGAAGCTTTCTTT. Protein sequence: CASRYQGSNDEAFF.

V usage is TRBV5-6 and J usage is TRBJ1-4; no definite D call. Trimming stripped 1 base from V and 6 bases from J, with 7 bases between. Germline V gives CDR1 SGHDT, CDR2 YYEEEE. The CDR3 contains 13 residues. The CDR3 spells CASSLSLDEKLFF. CDR3 coding DNA: TGTGCCAGCAGCTTGTCGTTGGATGAAAAACTGTTTTTT.

The chain links TRBV7-9 to TRBJ1-4; D might be TRBD1 (5 bases). Between the trimmed V and J ends, which lost 5 bases and 8 bases, there was a span of 21 bases. This CDR3 spans 16 amino acids. The germline gives CDR1 SEHNR, CDR2 FQNEAQ (reference sequence). CDR3 region: CASSGNPGQGREKLFF. The CDR3, as DNA: TGTGCCAGCAGCGGCAATCCAGGGCAAGGCCGGGAAAAACTGTTTTTT. Using reference TRBV7-9 and TRBJ1-4 for the parts outside the CDR3, the full variable domain is DTGVSQNPRHKITKRGQNVTFRCDPISEHNRLYWYRQTLGQGPEFLTYFQNEAQLEKSRLLSDRFSAERPKGSFSTLEIQRTEQGDSAMYLCASSGNPGQGREKLFFGSGTQLSVL.

The chain recombines TRBV27 with TRBJ2-1; 7 bases align to TRBD1. The CDR3 consists of 13 residues. Trimming removed 6 bases from V and 4 bases from J; junction bases left unmatched: 3. The germline V gene has CDR1 MNHEY and CDR2 SMNVEV (reference sequence). CDR3 DNA: TGTGCCAGCAGCCCGGGACAGTACAATGAGCAGTTCTTC. It translates to CASSPGQYNEQFF.

The J gene is TRBJ1-2, the V gene TRBV19; TRBD1 matches 8 bases. CDR1 and CDR2 from the germline V gene are LNHDA and SQIVND (reference sequence). The length of the CDR3 is 14 residues. The ends lost 7 bases at V and 4 bases at J; junction bases unmatched: 8. The DNA of the CDR3 is TGTGCCAGTACCCAACAGGGGGGCCCCTATGGCTACACCTTC. Its translation is CASTQQGGPYGYTF.

This chain joins TRBV6-1 and TRBJ1-5; 7 bases line up with TRBD1. This CDR3 is built from 13 residues. J gave up 3 bases and V 7 bases, and 3 bases lay outside the gene matches. CDR1 is MNHNS and CDR2 is SASEGT in the germline V gene. This CDR3 reads CASNGQANQPQHF. CDR3 in DNA: TGTGCCAGCAACGGACAGGCCAATCAGCCCCAGCATTTT.

With regard to this clone: Other DNA sequences in this specimen translate into the identical CDR3. The V and J genes are TRBV30 and TRBJ1-2; TRBD1 matches 7 bases. The germline CDR1 and CDR2 sequences are GTSNPN and SVGIG (reference sequence). The length of the CDR3 is 12 residues. V was pared by 2 bases and J by 5 bases, with 2 bases of the junction left unmatched. The CDR3 loop reads CAWSIQGYGYTF. Here the CDR3 DNA reads TGTGCCTGGAGTATACAGGGGTATGGCTACACCTTC.

The gene calls are TRBV18 and TRBJ2-5, with D possibly being TRBD2 (7 bases). The CDR3 is 16 amino acids. CDR1 and CDR2 (germline): KGHSH, LQKENI. V was clipped by 3 bases and J by 2 bases, with 16 bases between them. The CDR3 bases are TGTGCCAGCTCACCGGGGGGGGCTACCTTTCAAGAGACCCAGTACTTC. Translated, it gives CASSPGGATFQETQYF.

This rearrangement joins TRBV30 to TRBJ2-1; D gene unclear. V lost 1 base and J 5 bases, leaving 6 bases between the germline ends. There are 12 residues in the CDR3. Per germline, CDR1 GTSNPN and CDR2 SVGIG (reference sequence). CDR3 DNA sequence: TGTGCCTGGAGTGCTGGCAACAATGAGCAGTTCTTC. As protein: CAWSAGNNEQFF.

V gene TRBV10-3 combines with J gene TRBJ2-1, with 10 bases identical to TRBD2. Losses at the gene ends were 9 bases for V and 7 bases for J; bases not matched to a gene: 12. This CDR3 has 15 amino acids. Per the germline V gene, CDR1 is ENHRY and CDR2 is SYGVKD. CDR3 DNA: TGTGCCATACGACATAGCGGGGGGCCGGGTAATGAGCAGTTCTTC. Its protein is CAIRHSGGPGNEQFF.

The V and J genes are TRBV7-6 and TRBJ2-1; D is ambiguous. V lost 1 base, J lost 1 base, and 8 bases lay in between. CDR1 SGHVS and CDR2 FNYEAQ come from the germline V gene. The CDR3 is 15 amino acids. CDR3 in DNA: TGTGCCAGCAGCTTAGGGCCCAATTCCTACAATGAGCAGTTCTTC. Its protein is CASSLGPNSYNEQFF. Filled out from reference TRBV7-6 and TRBJ2-1, the complete variable domain reads GAGVSQSPRYKVTKRGQDVALRCDPISGHVSLYWYRQALGQGPEFLTYFNYEAQQDKSGLPNDRFSAERPEGSISTLTIQRTEQRDSAMYRCASSLGPNSYNEQFFGPGTRLTVL.

The chain employs TRBV10-1 and TRBJ2-1, with 8 bases lining up with TRBD2. Germline V gene lookup returns CDR1 WNHNN and CDR2 SYGVQD (reference sequence). Losses at the gene ends were 6 bases for V and 2 bases for J; bases not matched to a gene: 9. The CDR3 loop spans 16 amino acids. CDR3 sequence: CASSPAGGDPYNEQFF. DNA of the CDR3: TGCGCCAGCAGCCCCGCCGGGGGGGACCCCTACAATGAGCAGTTCTTC.

The genes are TRBV5-5 and TRBJ2-7; unclear D gene. Trimming cost V 4 bases and J 7 bases, with 9 bases left between them. The germline gives CDR1 SGHKS, CDR2 YYEKEE (reference sequence). The CDR3 extends over 11 amino acids. In DNA, the CDR3 is TGTGCCAGCAGCCTGGTTGGAGAGCAGTACTTC. This gives the protein CASSLVGEQYF.

J is TRBJ2-2 and V is TRBV19; the D is unclear. Looked up from germline, CDR1 is LNHDA and CDR2 is SQIVND (reference sequence). This CDR3 has 14 amino acids. V gave up 2 bases and J gave up 3 bases, with 7 bases separating them. CDR3 bases: TGTGCCAGTAGTATACTCTTCTACACCGGGGAGCTGTTTTTT. Translating it yields CASSILFYTGELFF.

This clone was seen only a few times. The rearrangement links TRBV15 to TRBJ1-1; possible D gene TRBD1, 6 bases. With 4 bases removed from V and 7 bases from J, the gap between germline ends came to 13 bases. Germline CDR1 LNHNV, CDR2 YYDKDF (reference sequence). CDR3 length equals 13 residues. The CDR3 DNA sequence: TGTGCCACCAGCAAATCAAAGGGGGATGAAGCTTTCTTT. Its protein product is CATSKSKGDEAFF.